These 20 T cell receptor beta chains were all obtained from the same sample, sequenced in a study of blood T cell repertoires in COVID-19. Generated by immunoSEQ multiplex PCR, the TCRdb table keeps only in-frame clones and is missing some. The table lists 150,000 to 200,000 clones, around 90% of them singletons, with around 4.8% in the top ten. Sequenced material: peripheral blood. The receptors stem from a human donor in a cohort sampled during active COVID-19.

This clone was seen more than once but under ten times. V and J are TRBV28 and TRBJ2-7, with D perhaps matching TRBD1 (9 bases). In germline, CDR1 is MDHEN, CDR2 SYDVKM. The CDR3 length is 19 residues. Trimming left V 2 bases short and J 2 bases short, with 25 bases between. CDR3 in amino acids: CASSLGTGRGREAAYEQYF. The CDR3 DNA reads TGTGCCAGCAGTTTAGGGACAGGGCGAGGGCGGGAGGCCGCCTACGAGCAGTACTTC.

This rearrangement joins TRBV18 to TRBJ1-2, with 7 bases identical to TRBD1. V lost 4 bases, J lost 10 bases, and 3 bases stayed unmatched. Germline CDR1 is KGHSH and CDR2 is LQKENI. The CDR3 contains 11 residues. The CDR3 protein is CASSQTGYYTF. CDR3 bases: TGTGCCAGCTCACAGACAGGGTACTACACCTTC. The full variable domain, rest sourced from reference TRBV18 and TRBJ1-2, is NAGVMQNPRHLVRRRGQEARLRCSPMKGHSHVYWYRQLPEEGLKFMVYLQKENIIDESGMPKERFSAEFPKEGPSILRIQQVVRGDSAAYFCASSQTGYYTFGSGTRLTVV.

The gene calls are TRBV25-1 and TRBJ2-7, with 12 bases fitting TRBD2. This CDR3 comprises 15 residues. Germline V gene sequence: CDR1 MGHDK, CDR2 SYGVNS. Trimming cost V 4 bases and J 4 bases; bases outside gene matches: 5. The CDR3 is CASSGGLAGRYEQYF. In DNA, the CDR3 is TGTGCCAGCAGTGGCGGACTAGCGGGACGTTACGAGCAGTACTTC.

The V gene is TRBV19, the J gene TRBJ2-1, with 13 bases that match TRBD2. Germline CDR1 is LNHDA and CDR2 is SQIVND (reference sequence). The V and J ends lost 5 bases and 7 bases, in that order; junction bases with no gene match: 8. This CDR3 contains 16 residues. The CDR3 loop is CASSPRTSGRGNEQFF. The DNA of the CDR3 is TGTGCCAGTAGTCCACGGACTAGCGGGAGAGGGAATGAGCAGTTCTTC.

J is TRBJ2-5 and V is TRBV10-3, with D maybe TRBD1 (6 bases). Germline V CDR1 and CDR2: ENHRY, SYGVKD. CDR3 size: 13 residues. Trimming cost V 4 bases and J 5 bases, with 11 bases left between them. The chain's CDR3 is CAISGTVRETQYF. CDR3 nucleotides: TGTGCCATCAGTGGGACAGTCCGGGAGACCCAGTACTTC.

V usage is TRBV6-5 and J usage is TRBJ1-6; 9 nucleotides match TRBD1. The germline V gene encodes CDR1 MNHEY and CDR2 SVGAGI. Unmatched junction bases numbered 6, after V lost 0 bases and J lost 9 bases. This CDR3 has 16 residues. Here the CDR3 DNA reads TGTGCCAGCAGTTACTCGATTCGACAGGGGGGTTCACCCCTCCACTTT. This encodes CASSYSIRQGGSPLHF.

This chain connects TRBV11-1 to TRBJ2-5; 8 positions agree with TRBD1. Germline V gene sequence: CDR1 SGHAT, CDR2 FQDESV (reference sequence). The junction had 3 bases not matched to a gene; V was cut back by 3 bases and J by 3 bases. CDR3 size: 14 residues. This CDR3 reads CASSFGTGEETQYF. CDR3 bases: TGTGCCAGCAGCTTCGGGACAGGAGAAGAGACCCAGTACTTC.

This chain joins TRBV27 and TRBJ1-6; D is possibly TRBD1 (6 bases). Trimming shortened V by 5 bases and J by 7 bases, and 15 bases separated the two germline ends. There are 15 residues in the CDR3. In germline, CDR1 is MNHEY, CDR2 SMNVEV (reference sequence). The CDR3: CASSPQGPGNSPLHF. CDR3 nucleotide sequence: TGTGCCAGCAGTCCACAGGGACCCGGCAATTCACCCCTCCACTTT.

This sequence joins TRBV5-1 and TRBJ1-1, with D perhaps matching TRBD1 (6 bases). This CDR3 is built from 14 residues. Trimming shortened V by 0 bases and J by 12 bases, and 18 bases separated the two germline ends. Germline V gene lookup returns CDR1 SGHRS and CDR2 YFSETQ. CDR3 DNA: TGCGCCAGCAGCTTGGACCGGGACAAGTTCCGTCCTTTCTTT. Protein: CASSLDRDKFRPFF.

In DNA, the CDR3 is TGCGCCAGCAGCCAAGTGGGTTCCGAGACTAGCGGAGCCAAAAACATTCAGTACTTC. It specifies CASSQVGSETSGAKNIQYF. The chain recombines TRBV4-1 with TRBJ2-4; 9 bases are shared with TRBD2. The CDR3 runs to 19 residues. Germline V gives CDR1 MGHRA, CDR2 YSYEKL. Trimming removed 1 base from V and 0 bases from J; junction bases left unmatched: 10.

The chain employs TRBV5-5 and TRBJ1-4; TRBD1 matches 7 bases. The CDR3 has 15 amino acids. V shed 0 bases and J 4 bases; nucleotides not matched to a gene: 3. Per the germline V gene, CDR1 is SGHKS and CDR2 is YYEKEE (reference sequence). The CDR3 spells CASSLEGQLNEKLFF. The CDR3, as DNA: TGTGCCAGCAGCTTGGAGGGACAGCTTAATGAAAAACTGTTTTTT.

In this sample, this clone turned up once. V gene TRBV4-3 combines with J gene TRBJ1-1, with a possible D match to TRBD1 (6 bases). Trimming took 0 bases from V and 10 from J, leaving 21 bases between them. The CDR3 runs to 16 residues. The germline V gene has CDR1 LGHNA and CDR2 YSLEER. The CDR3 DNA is TGCGCCAGCAGCCAAGATTGGGGGCAGGCCGGCGGTGGAGCTTTCTTT. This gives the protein CASSQDWGQAGGGAFF.

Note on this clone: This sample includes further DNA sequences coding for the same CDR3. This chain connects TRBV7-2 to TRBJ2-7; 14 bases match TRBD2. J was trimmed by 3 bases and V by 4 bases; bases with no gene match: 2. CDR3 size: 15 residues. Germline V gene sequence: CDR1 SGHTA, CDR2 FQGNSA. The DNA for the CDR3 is TGTGCCAGCAGCTCCGGACTAGCGGGGGGCTACGAGCAGTACTTC. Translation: CASSSGLAGGYEQYF.

Here the CDR3 DNA reads TGTGCCAGCAGTTTTGGGACAGGGGGCGTCACTGAAGCTTTCTTT. This gives the protein CASSFGTGGVTEAFF. The chain couples TRBV27 to TRBJ1-1, with TRBD1 matching 12 bases. Germline CDR1 and CDR2: MNHEY and SMNVEV (reference sequence). V was pared by 3 bases and J by 4 bases, with 3 bases of the junction left unmatched. CDR3 size: 15 residues.

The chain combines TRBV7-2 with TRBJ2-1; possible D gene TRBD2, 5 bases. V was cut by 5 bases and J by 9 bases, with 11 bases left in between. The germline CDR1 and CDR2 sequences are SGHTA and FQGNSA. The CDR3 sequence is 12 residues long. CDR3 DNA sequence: TGTGCCAGCAGCCGAGCCGGGGTTGAGCAGTTCTTC. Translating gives CASSRAGVEQFF.

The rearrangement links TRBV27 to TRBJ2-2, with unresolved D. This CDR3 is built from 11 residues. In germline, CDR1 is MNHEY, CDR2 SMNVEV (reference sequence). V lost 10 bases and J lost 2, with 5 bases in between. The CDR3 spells CATSNTGELFF. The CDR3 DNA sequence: TGTGCCACTTCCAACACCGGGGAGCTGTTTTTT.

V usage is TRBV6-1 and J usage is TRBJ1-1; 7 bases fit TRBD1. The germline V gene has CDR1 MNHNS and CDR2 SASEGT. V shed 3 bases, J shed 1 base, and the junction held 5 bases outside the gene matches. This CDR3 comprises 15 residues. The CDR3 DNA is TGTGCCAGCAGTGATACAGGGGCTCAGAACACTGAAGCTTTCTTT. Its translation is CASSDTGAQNTEAFF.

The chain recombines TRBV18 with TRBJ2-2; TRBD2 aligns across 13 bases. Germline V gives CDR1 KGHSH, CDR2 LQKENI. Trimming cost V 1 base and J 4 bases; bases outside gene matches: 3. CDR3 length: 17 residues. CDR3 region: CASSPLRLAGGTGELFF. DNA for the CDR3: TGTGCCAGCTCACCACTACGACTAGCGGGAGGCACCGGGGAGCTGTTTTTT.

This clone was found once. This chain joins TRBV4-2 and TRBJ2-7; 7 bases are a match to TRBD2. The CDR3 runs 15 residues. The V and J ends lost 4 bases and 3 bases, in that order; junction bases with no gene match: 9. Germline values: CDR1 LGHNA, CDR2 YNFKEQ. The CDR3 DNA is TGTGCCAGCAGCCCGCGGCGGGAGCACTACTACGAGCAGTACTTC. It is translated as CASSPRREHYYEQYF.

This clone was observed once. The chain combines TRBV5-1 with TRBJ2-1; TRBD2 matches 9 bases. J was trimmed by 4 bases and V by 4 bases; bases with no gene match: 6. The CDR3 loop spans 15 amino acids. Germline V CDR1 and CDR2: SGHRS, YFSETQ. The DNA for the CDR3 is TGCGCCAGCAGCATTAGCGGGAGTGGGTACAATGAGCAGTTCTTC. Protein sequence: CASSISGSGYNEQFF. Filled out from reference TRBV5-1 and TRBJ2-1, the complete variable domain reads KAGVTQTPRYLIKTRGQQVTLSCSPISGHRSVSWYQQTPGQGLQFLFEYFSETQRNKGNFPGRFSGRQFSNSRSEMNVSTLELGDSALYLCASSISGSGYNEQFFGPGTRLTVL.